A single T cell receptor beta chain is shown here with its context. Its ends do not fully match the called genes, so a read error is possible. The data belong to a study of T cell responses to AZD1222 COVID-19 vaccine. The CDR3 loop spans 15 amino acids. CDR1 SGHTA and CDR2 FQGNSA come from the germline V gene. Libraries were prepared by immunoSEQ multiplex PCR; TCRdb keeps only in-frame clonotypes and omits some of them. Of 80,000 to 100,000 clones in the sample, roughly 85% were seen once. Specimen: peripheral blood, collected 28 days after the second AZD1222 dose. This clonotype originated in an adult who received the AZD1222 COVID-19 vaccine. This chain connects TRBV7-2 to TRBJ2-5; maybe TRBD1 (6 bases). CDR3 DNA sequence: TGTGCCAGCAGCCCGTGGACAGCCCTCCAAGAGATCCAGTACTTC. This sequence encodes CASSPWTALQEIQYF.